This entry lists 29 T cell receptor beta chains sequenced from one sample in a study of blood T cell repertoires in COVID-19. TCRdb's copy holds only in-frame clones and misses some; the assay was immunoSEQ multiplex PCR. The sample lists just over 90,000 clones, less than 85% seen once, with 7% in the top ten. The sample was peripheral blood. Receptors were obtained from a man between 65 and 85 years old with acute or convalescent COVID-19.

This clone came up once. V usage is TRBV4-1 and J usage is TRBJ1-5; weak D call: TRBD1 (5 bases). The CDR3 length is 15 residues. The V end was cut by 4 bases, the J end by 7 bases, with 17 bases between. Germline V gene sequence: CDR1 MGHRA, CDR2 YSYEKL. CDR3 nucleotide sequence: TGCGCCAGCAGCCGAGACGCCCAGGGAGGGCAGCCCCAGCATTTT. Translation: CASSRDAQGGQPQHF.

The chain links TRBV9 to TRBJ1-1; 7 nucleotides agree with TRBD1. The CDR3 has 15 amino acids. Per germline, CDR1 SGDLS and CDR2 YYNGEE. V shed 0 bases, J shed 4 bases, and the junction held 6 bases outside the gene matches. The CDR3 DNA sequence: TGTGCCAGCAGCGTAGGCGGGACAGCGCGCACTGAAGCTTTCTTT. Residues: CASSVGGTARTEAFF. Based on the CDR3 plus reference TRBV9 and TRBJ1-1, the full variable domain is DSGVTQTPKHLITATGQRVTLRCSPRSGDLSVYWYQQSLDQGLQFLIQYYNGEERAKGNILERFSAQQFPDLHSELNLSSLELGDSALYFCASSVGGTARTEAFFGQGTRLTVV.

This clone was counted once. The chain recombines TRBV7-6 with TRBJ1-6; the D gene is possibly TRBD1 (5 bases). The CDR3 covers 15 residues. V lost 1 base to trimming and J lost 7 bases, with 11 bases between them. Germline values: CDR1 SGHVS, CDR2 FNYEAQ. CDR3 region: CASSLEGRTNSPLHF. DNA for the CDR3: TGTGCCAGCAGCTTAGAGGGGCGAACCAATTCACCCCTCCACTTT.

The gene calls are TRBV7-2 and TRBJ2-7, with 7 bases aligning to TRBD1. V shed 5 bases and J 7 bases; nucleotides not matched to a gene: 11. Germline V gives CDR1 SGHTA, CDR2 FQGNSA. The CDR3 runs to 14 residues. The CDR3, as DNA: TGTGCCAGCAGCCTCTCCTTACAGGGGAGAGAGCAGTACGTC. It yields the protein CASSLSLQGREQYV.

The chain carries TRBV3-1 (or the pseudogene TRBV3-2) and TRBJ2-1, with a tentative D call TRBD1 (6 bases). This CDR3 has 13 residues. Per germline, CDR1 LGHDT and CDR2 YNNKEL (reference sequence). The V end was cut by 0 bases, the J end by 8 bases, with 8 bases between. The CDR3 reads CASSQDEGDEQFF. CDR3 nucleotide sequence: TGTGCCAGCAGCCAAGATGAGGGGGATGAGCAGTTCTTC.

J is TRBJ2-7 and V is TRBV10-3; D uncertain. CDR3 size: 16 residues. Trimming took off 3 bases at V and 2 bases at J, with 17 bases between the two ends. Looked up from germline, CDR1 is ENHRY and CDR2 is SYGVKD. The CDR3 coding sequence is TGTGCCATCAGTGACGACCTTCGGCAGGTAGCCTACGAGCAGTACTTC. Translating gives CAISDDLRQVAYEQYF.

The CDR3 DNA reads as TGTGCCAGCAGCTTAGGGCCGGGCAATGAGCAGTTCTTC. Translating gives CASSLGPGNEQFF. The chain is built from TRBV7-2 and TRBJ2-1; no firm D call. V lost 1 base to trimming and J lost 6 bases, with 7 bases between them. Germline-derived CDR1 and CDR2 are SGHTA and FQGNSA. This CDR3 contains 13 residues.

The V and J genes are TRBV7-9 and TRBJ2-2; 8 bases match TRBD1. The CDR3 length is 16 residues. Germline CDR1 reads SEHNR; CDR2 reads FQNEAQ (reference sequence). The ends lost 6 bases at V and 1 base at J; junction bases unmatched: 7. DNA for the CDR3: TGTGCCAGCAGACAGCCGGGACAGGAGAACACCGGGGAGCTGTTTTTT. Translating it yields CASRQPGQENTGELFF.

A few counts support this clone. This CDR3 is also generated by other DNA sequences in the sample. V is TRBV11-2 and J is TRBJ2-7; a weak D match, TRBD2 (5 bases). V gave up 2 bases and J gave up 6 bases, with 5 bases separating them. Germline-derived CDR1 and CDR2 are SGHAT and FQNNGV. The CDR3 extends over 11 amino acids. CDR3 region: CASSLSGEQYF. In nucleotides, the CDR3 is TGTGCCAGCAGCTTAAGCGGCGAGCAGTACTTC.

The chain employs TRBV7-9 and TRBJ2-2, with 10 bases that match TRBD1. The CDR3 is 13 residues long. CDR1 and CDR2 from the germline V gene are SEHNR and FQNEAQ (reference sequence). J gave up 5 bases and V 8 bases, and 2 bases lay outside the gene matches. CDR3 amino acids: CASRTGGTGELFF. The CDR3 nucleotides are TGTGCCAGCCGGACAGGGGGGACCGGGGAGCTGTTTTTT. The complete variable domain, with remaining parts taken from reference TRBV7-9 and TRBJ2-2, reads DTGVSQNPRHKITKRGQNVTFRCDPISEHNRLYWYRQTLGQGPEFLTYFQNEAQLEKSRLLSDRFSAERPKGSFSTLEIQRTEQGDSAMYLCASRTGGTGELFFGEGSRLTVL.

The J gene is TRBJ2-3, the V gene TRBV12-5; possibly TRBD1 for D (5 bases). This CDR3 region has 13 residues. The V gene lost 7 bases and the J gene lost 2 bases, with 10 bases spanning the gap. CDR1 and CDR2 (germline): LGHNT, FRNRAP. Written as DNA, the CDR3 is TGTGCTAGTGCGCAGGGAAACACAGATACGCAGTATTTT. Translating it yields CASAQGNTDTQYF.

The rearrangement uses TRBV19 and TRBJ1-2, with D perhaps matching TRBD1 (5 bases). The germline gives CDR1 LNHDA, CDR2 SQIVND (reference sequence). The CDR3 extends over 15 amino acids. V lost 5 bases and J 3 bases, leaving 16 bases between the germline ends. The CDR3 nucleotides read TGTGCCAGTAGTTCAACCACAGGCCTAGACTATGGCTACACCTTC. It yields the protein CASSSTTGLDYGYTF.

This chain joins TRBV27 and TRBJ1-5; perhaps TRBD1 as D (5 bases). The CDR3 spans 12 residues. Germline V gene lookup returns CDR1 MNHEY and CDR2 SMNVEV (reference sequence). V lost 3 bases and J lost 6, with 6 bases in between. DNA for the CDR3: TGTGCCAGCAGTTTTAGGGGTCAGCCCCAGCATTTT. This codes for CASSFRGQPQHF.

This clone occurred a few times. This chain links TRBV9 with TRBJ1-5, with TRBD1 matching over 12 bases. The CDR3 totals 15 residues. The V segment lost 4 bases and the J segment 5 bases; nucleotides outside the gene matches: 4. Germline V lookup: CDR1 SGDLS, CDR2 YYNGEE. Here the CDR3 reads CASSPGTGGYQPQHF. DNA for the CDR3: TGTGCCAGCAGCCCCGGGACAGGGGGCTATCAGCCCCAGCATTTT.

In this sample, this clone turned up a few times. J is TRBJ1-2 and V is TRBV29-1, with a weak D call TRBD1 (6 bases). Germline loops: CDR1 SQVTM, CDR2 ANQGSEA. The CDR3 covers 11 residues. Trimming took 6 bases from V and 8 from J, leaving 13 bases between them. CDR3 nucleotide sequence: TGCAGCGTAACGTCAGGGGTCGGCTACACCTTC. Its protein product is CSVTSGVGYTF.

J is TRBJ1-4 and V is TRBV5-1; D not resolved. This CDR3 contains 17 residues. Trimming removed 0 bases at V and 0 bases at J, with 12 bases between. Looked up from germline, CDR1 is SGHRS and CDR2 is YFSETQ. CDR3 sequence: CASSLAGLPATNEKLFF. Written as DNA, the CDR3 is TGCGCCAGCAGCTTGGCGGGATTACCGGCAACTAATGAAAAACTGTTTTTT. The variable domain in full, with the rest retrieved from reference TRBV5-1 and TRBJ1-4, is KAGVTQTPRYLIKTRGQQVTLSCSPISGHRSVSWYQQTPGQGLQFLFEYFSETQRNKGNFPGRFSGRQFSNSRSEMNVSTLELGDSALYLCASSLAGLPATNEKLFFGSGTQLSVL.

This chain joins TRBV28 and TRBJ2-5, with D perhaps matching TRBD1 (5 bases). The CDR3 is made up of 15 amino acids. The germline CDR1 and CDR2 sequences are MDHEN and SYDVKM. V was trimmed by 4 bases and J by 7 bases, leaving 19 bases between them. DNA of the CDR3: TGTGCCAGCAGTTATTTAGGTCAGGGTGATTGGACCCAGTACTTC. Its protein product is CASSYLGQGDWTQYF.

The rearrangement uses TRBV18 and TRBJ2-7; TRBD1 is a possible D gene (6 bases). The CDR3 loop spans 12 amino acids. V shed 2 bases and J shed 7 bases, with 9 bases lying between them. CDR1 KGHSH and CDR2 LQKENI come from the germline V gene. CDR3 sequence reads: CASSPGGKEQYF. CDR3 DNA: TGTGCCAGCTCACCAGGGGGCAAGGAGCAGTACTTC.

The rearrangement joins TRBV5-1 to TRBJ2-1; a possible D gene is TRBD2 (6 bases). V shed 4 bases and J shed 2 bases, with 13 bases lying between them. The germline V gene has CDR1 SGHRS and CDR2 YFSETQ. CDR3 length: 15 amino acids. The CDR3 nucleotides read TGCGCCAGCAGCATGACCGGGGAGGCCTACAATGAGCAGTTCTTC. Its protein product is CASSMTGEAYNEQFF.

This clone turned up a few times. For the CDR3, the DNA is TGTGCCAGCAGTTTGTTACAGGGGGCGGACGGCTACACCTTC. Amino acid sequence: CASSLLQGADGYTF. The V call is TRBV28, the J call TRBJ1-2; 9 bases fit TRBD1. CDR3 length: 14 amino acids. CDR1 is MDHEN, CDR2 SYDVKM, per germline. J gave up 8 bases and V 3 bases, and 7 bases lay outside the gene matches.

The gene calls are TRBV5-1 and TRBJ1-2; D unresolved. CDR3 size: 13 residues. CDR1 SGHRS and CDR2 YFSETQ come from the germline V gene. The V gene lost 0 bases and the J gene lost 3 bases, with 6 bases spanning the gap. CDR3 sequence: CASSLAGDYGYTF. CDR3 nucleotides: TGCGCCAGCAGCTTGGCCGGGGACTATGGCTACACCTTC.

The chain couples TRBV19 to TRBJ1-5, with a weak D call TRBD1 (5 bases). The CDR3 has 15 amino acids. Germline V lookup: CDR1 LNHDA, CDR2 SQIVND (reference sequence). Deletions cut 2 bases from V and 3 bases from J, with 11 bases between. The DNA of the CDR3 is TGTGCCAGTAGTATATTTTGGGGCACCAATCAGCCCCAGCATTTT. Its translation: CASSIFWGTNQPQHF. The variable domain in full, completed from reference TRBV19 and TRBJ1-5, reads DGGITQSPKYLFRKEGQNVTLSCEQNLNHDAMYWYRQDPGQGLRLIYYSQIVNDFQKGDIAEGYSVSREKKESFPLTVTSAQKNPTAFYLCASSIFWGTNQPQHFGDGTRLSIL.

The genes are TRBV7-9 and TRBJ2-1; no clear D gene. Germline CDR1 reads SEHNR; CDR2 reads FQNEAQ (reference sequence). This CDR3 spans 14 amino acids. The ends were cut back, 4 bases at V and 7 bases at J, with 14 bases in the middle. CDR3 region: CASSSDDSRNEQFF. CDR3 DNA: TGTGCCAGCAGCTCCGACGACTCCCGGAATGAGCAGTTCTTC.

V is TRBV24-1 and J is TRBJ1-4; D is possibly TRBD1 (6 bases). V was pared by 0 bases and J by 8 bases, with 12 bases between. This CDR3 has 15 residues. From germline, CDR1 is KGHDR and CDR2 SFDVKD. CDR3 DNA sequence: TGTGCCACCAGTGATTTGAAACAGGGTGTCGAAAAACTGTTTTTT. Its translation is CATSDLKQGVEKLFF.

The V call is TRBV18, the J call TRBJ2-2, with a weak D call TRBD1 (6 bases). V was trimmed by 3 bases and J by 4 bases, leaving 12 bases between them. The CDR3 is made up of 15 amino acids. From germline, CDR1 is KGHSH and CDR2 LQKENI. The CDR3 nucleotides are TGTGCCAGCTCACCGATGGACAGCCTCACCGGGGAGCTGTTTTTT. Protein sequence: CASSPMDSLTGELFF.

V gene TRBV7-2 combines with J gene TRBJ1-1, with a possible D match to TRBD1 (5 bases). Between the trimmed V and J ends, which lost 1 base and 6 bases, there was a span of 21 bases. Germline assignment: CDR1 SGHTA and CDR2 FQGNSA. The CDR3 has 17 residues. This CDR3 reads CASSLVGVGGVKSEAFF. In nucleotides, the CDR3 is TGTGCCAGCAGCTTAGTTGGTGTCGGGGGGGTGAAGTCTGAAGCTTTCTTT.

This clone is a singleton in its sample. The chain carries TRBV7-2 and TRBJ2-3; tentative D call: TRBD1 (5 bases). Per the germline V gene, CDR1 is SGHTA and CDR2 is FQGNSA. V lost 4 bases and J 0 bases, leaving 17 bases between the germline ends. The CDR3 has 17 amino acids. DNA of the CDR3: TGTGCCAGCAGCTCTTTGGACACTCAAAGGAGCACAGATACGCAGTATTTT. It specifies CASSSLDTQRSTDTQYF.

This chain links TRBV7-9 with TRBJ1-4, with D uncertain. This CDR3 spans 20 amino acids. Germline V gene lookup returns CDR1 SEHNR and CDR2 FQNEAQ (reference sequence). Trimming cost V 7 bases and J 0 bases, with 27 bases left between them. The CDR3 coding sequence is TGTGCCAGCACCTCTTATAGAGTCAGTTTGGGCTTTGCAACTAATGAAAAACTGTTTTTT. It yields the protein CASTSYRVSLGFATNEKLFF.

The chain has TRBV30 and TRBJ1-2; D not resolved. The V end was cut by 0 bases, the J end by 7 bases, with 6 bases between. CDR1 and CDR2 (germline): GTSNPN, SVGIG (reference sequence). The CDR3 totals 11 residues. CDR3 region: CAWSVRGGYTF. The DNA of the CDR3 is TGTGCCTGGAGTGTAAGAGGTGGCTACACCTTC.